The text below deals with one TCR beta chain. At one of its ends the junction is not consistent with the germline gene, which may arise from a read error. The data originate from a study of CD4 and CD8 cells across lung adenocarcinoma regions. CDR3 size: 17 residues. TCRdb reprocessed the PCR reads via MiXCR and lists one record per CDR3 protein. The top ten hold 24% of the sample, which has about 4,000 distinct CDR3 sequences, roughly half seen once. Localized lung adenocarcinoma, a non-small cell lung cancer, affected the donors. The gene calls are TRBV12-3 or TRBV12-4 and TRBJ2-3; the D gene is possibly TRBD2 (6 bases). Specimen: CD4+ T cells from the margin of a lung tumor. This clonotype was obtained from a female donor with lung adenocarcinoma. The CD4 and CD8 labels of this study may be unreliable. The CDR3 sequence is CASTMAVAGRVEDTQYF. The CDR3 region has the DNA TGTGCTAGCACCATGGCTGTGGCGGGACGAGTAGAAGATACGCAGTATTTT.